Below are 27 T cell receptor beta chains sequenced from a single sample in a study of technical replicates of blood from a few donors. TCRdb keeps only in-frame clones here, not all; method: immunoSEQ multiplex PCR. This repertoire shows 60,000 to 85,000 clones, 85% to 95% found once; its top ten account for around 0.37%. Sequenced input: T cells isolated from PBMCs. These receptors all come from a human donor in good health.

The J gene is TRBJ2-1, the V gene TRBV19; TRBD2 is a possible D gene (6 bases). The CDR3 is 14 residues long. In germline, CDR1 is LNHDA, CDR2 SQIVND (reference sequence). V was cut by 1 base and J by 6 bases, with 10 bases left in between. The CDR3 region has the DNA TGTGCCAGTAGTATAGTTTTGGGGGGCAATGAGCAGTTCTTC. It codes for CASSIVLGGNEQFF.

DNA for the CDR3: TGCAGCGTTGAGGACAGGGAGGGTGTTTTTAAAATCAATGAGCAGTTCTTC. Protein sequence: CSVEDREGVFKINEQFF. The chain is built from TRBV29-1 and TRBJ2-1; D may be TRBD1 (8 bases). The V and J ends lost 3 bases and 6 bases respectively, with 24 bases between them. The CDR3 loop spans 17 amino acids. Germline CDR1 SQVTM, CDR2 ANQGSEA.

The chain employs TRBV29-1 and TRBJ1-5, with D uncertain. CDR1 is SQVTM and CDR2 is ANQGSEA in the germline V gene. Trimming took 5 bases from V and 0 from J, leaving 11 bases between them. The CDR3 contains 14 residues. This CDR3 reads CSVKGEYSNQPQHF. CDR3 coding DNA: TGCAGCGTTAAGGGAGAGTATAGCAATCAGCCCCAGCATTTT.

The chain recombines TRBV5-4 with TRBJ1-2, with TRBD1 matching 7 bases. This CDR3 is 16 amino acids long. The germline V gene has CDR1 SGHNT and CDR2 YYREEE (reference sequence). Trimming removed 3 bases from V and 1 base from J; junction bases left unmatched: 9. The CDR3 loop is CASSYGTALINYGYTF. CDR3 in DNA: TGTGCCAGCAGCTACGGGACAGCGCTAATTAACTATGGCTACACCTTC. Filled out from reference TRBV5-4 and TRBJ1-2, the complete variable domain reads ETGVTQSPTHLIKTRGQQVTLRCSSQSGHNTVSWYQQALGQGPQFIFQYYREEENGRGNFPPRFSGLQFPNYSSELNVNALELDDSALYLCASSYGTALINYGYTFGSGTRLTVV.

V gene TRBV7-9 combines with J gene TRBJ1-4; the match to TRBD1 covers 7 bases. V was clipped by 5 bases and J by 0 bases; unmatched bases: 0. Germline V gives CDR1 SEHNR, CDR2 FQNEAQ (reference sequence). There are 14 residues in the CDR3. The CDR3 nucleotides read TGTGCCAGCAGCGACAGGGCAACTAATGAAAAACTGTTTTTT. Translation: CASSDRATNEKLFF.

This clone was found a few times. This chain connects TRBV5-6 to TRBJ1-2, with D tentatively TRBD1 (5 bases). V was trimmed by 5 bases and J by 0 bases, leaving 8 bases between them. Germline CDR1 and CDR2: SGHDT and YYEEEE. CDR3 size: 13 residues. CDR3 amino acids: CASSPDTNYGYTF. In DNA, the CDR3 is TGTGCCAGCAGTCCGGACACTAACTATGGCTACACCTTC.

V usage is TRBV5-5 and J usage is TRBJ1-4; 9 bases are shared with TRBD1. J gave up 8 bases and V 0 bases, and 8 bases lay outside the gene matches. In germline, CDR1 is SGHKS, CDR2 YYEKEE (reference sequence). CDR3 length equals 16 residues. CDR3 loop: CASSLARDRVDEKLFF. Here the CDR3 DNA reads TGTGCCAGCAGCTTGGCGAGGGACAGGGTGGACGAAAAACTGTTTTTT.

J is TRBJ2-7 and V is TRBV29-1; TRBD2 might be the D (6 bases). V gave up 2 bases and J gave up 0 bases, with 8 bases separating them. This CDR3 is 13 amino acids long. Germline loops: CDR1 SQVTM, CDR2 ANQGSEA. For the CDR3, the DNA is TGCAGCGTTGAAAGCGGGTACTCCTACGAGCAGTACTTC. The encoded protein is CSVESGYSYEQYF.

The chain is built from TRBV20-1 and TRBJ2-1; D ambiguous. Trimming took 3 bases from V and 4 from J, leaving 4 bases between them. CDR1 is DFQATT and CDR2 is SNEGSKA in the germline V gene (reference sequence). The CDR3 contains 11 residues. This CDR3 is CSASKYNEQFF. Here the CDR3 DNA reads TGCAGTGCTAGTAAATACAATGAGCAGTTCTTC.

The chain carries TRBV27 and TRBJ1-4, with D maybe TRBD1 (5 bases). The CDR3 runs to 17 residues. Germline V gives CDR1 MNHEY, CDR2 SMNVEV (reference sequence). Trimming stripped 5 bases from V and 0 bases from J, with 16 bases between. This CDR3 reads CASSPNRTPATNEKLFF. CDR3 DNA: TGTGCCAGCAGTCCCAATAGGACACCCGCAACTAATGAAAAACTGTTTTTT.

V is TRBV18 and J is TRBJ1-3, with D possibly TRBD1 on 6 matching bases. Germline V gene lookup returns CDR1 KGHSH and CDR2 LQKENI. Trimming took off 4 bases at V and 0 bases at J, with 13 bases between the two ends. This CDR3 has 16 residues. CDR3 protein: CASSLGQTSSGNTIYF. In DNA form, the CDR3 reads TGTGCCAGCTCACTAGGACAGACCTCCTCTGGAAACACCATATATTTT. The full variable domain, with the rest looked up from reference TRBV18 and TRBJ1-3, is NAGVMQNPRHLVRRRGQEARLRCSPMKGHSHVYWYRQLPEEGLKFMVYLQKENIIDESGMPKERFSAEFPKEGPSILRIQQVVRGDSAAYFCASSLGQTSSGNTIYFGEGSWLTVV.

The CDR3 loop is CASSQDWAAEEQYF. For the CDR3, the DNA is TGTGCCAGCAGCCAAGACTGGGCCGCAGAGGAGCAGTACTTC. The rearrangement joins TRBV14 to TRBJ2-7; D ambiguous. CDR1 and CDR2 (germline): SGHDN, FVKESK. The CDR3 consists of 14 residues. The V end lost 0 bases, the J end lost 7 bases, and 13 bases lay between the germline ends.

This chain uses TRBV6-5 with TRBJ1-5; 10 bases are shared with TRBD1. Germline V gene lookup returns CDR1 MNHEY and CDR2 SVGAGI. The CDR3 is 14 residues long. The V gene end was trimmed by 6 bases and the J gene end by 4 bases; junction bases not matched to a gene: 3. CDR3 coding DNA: TGTGCCAGCAGGGGACAGGGGTTTAATCAGCCCCAGCATTTT. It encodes CASRGQGFNQPQHF.

CDR3 sequence (DNA): TGTGCCAGCAGCCCCGGACTAGCGGGAGAGGATACGCAGTATTTT. Translated, it gives CASSPGLAGEDTQYF. The V and J genes are TRBV5-5 and TRBJ2-3; 13 nucleotides align to TRBD2. The trim removed 4 bases at V and 6 bases at J, leaving 5 bases unmatched. CDR1 and CDR2 (germline): SGHKS, YYEKEE (reference sequence). The CDR3 runs to 15 residues.

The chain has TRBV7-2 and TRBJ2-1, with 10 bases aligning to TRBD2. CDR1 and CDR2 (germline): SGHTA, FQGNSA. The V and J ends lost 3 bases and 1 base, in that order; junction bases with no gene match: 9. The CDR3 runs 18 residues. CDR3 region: CASSLGIGLAVSYNEQFF. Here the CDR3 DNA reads TGTGCCAGCAGCTTGGGGATAGGACTAGCGGTGTCCTACAATGAGCAGTTCTTC.

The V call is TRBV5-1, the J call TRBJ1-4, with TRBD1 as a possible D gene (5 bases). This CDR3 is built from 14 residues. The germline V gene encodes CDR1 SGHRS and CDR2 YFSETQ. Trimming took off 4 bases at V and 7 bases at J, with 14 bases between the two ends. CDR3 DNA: TGCGCCAGCAGCCTGGGGCAGTACAGTGAAAAACTGTTTTTT. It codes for CASSLGQYSEKLFF.

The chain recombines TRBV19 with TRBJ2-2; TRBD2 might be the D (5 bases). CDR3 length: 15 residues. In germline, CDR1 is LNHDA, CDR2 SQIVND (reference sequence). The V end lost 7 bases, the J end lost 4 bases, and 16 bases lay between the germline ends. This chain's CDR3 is CASTLGEASTGELFF. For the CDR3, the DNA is TGTGCCAGTACCCTCGGGGAAGCGAGCACCGGGGAGCTGTTTTTT.

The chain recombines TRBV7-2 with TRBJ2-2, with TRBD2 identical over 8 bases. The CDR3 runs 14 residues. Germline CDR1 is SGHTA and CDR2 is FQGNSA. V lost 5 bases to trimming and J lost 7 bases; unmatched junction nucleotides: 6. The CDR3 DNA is TGTGCCAGCAGCCCCTCGGGGGGGAGCGGGGAGCTGTTTTTT. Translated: CASSPSGGSGELFF.

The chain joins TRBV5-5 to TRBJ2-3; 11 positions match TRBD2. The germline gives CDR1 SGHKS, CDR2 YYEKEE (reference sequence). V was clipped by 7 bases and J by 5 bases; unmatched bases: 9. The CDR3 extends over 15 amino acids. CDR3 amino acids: CASLTSGRSGDTQYF. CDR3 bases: TGTGCCAGCCTTACTAGCGGGAGATCGGGAGATACGCAGTATTTT.

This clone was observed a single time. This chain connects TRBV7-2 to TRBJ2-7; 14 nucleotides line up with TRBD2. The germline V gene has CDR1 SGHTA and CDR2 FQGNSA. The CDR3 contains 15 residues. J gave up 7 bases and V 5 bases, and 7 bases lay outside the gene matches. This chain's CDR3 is CASSGGGLAGEEQYF. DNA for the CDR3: TGTGCCAGCAGCGGGGGGGGACTAGCGGGAGAAGAGCAGTACTTC. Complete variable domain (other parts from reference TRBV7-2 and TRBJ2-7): GAGVSQSPSNKVTEKGKDVELRCDPISGHTALYWYRQSLGQGLEFLIYFQGNSAPDKSGLPSDRFSAERTGGSVSTLTIQRTQQEDSAVYLCASSGGGLAGEEQYFGPGTRLTVT.

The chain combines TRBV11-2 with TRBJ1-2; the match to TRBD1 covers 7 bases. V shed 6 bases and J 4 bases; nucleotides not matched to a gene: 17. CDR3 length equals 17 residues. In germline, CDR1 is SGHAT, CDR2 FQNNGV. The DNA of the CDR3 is TGTGCCAGCAGAGAAAGCCCTACCGGGACAGCATTCTATGGCTACACCTTC. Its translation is CASRESPTGTAFYGYTF.

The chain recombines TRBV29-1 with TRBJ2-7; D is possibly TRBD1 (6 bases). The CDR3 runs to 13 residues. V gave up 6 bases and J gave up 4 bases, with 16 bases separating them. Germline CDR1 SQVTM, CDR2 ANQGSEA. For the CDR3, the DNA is TGCAGCGTATTAGGGGGTGCACGATACGAGCAGTACTTC. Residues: CSVLGGARYEQYF.

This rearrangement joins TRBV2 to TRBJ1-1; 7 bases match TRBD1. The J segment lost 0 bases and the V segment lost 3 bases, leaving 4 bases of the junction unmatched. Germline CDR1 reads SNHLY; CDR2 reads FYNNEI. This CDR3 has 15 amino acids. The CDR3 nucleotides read TGTGCCAGCAGTGATGGGACAGCAGTGAACACTGAAGCTTTCTTT. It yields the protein CASSDGTAVNTEAFF.

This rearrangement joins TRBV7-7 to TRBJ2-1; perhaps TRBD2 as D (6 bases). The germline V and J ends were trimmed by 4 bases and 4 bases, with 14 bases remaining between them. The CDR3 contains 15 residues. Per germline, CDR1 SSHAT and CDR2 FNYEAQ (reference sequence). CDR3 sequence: CASSSGTPPYNEQFF. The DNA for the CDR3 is TGTGCCAGCAGCTCCGGGACTCCCCCTTACAATGAGCAGTTCTTC.

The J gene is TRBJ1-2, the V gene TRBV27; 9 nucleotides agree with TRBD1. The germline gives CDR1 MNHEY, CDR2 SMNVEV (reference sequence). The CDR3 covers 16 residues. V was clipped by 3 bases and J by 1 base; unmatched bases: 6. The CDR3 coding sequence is TGTGCCAGCAGTTTGACGGGACAGGGCGGTAACTATGGCTACACCTTC. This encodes CASSLTGQGGNYGYTF.

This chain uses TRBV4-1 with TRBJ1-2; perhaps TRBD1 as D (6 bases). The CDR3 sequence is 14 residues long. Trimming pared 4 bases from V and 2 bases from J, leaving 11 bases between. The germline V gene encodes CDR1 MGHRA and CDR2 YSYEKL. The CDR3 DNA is TGCGCCAGCAGCCCAGGAGACAGGAACTATGGCTACACCTTC. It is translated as CASSPGDRNYGYTF.

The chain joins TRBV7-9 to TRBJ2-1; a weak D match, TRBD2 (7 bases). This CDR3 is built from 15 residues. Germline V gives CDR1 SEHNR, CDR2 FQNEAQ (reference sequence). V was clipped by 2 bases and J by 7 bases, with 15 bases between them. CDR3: CASSLTRGRENEQFF. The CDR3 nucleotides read TGTGCCAGCAGCTTAACTAGGGGGAGGGAAAATGAGCAGTTCTTC.